These T cell receptor beta chains were read from a single sample in a study of blood T cell repertoires in COVID-19. Sequenced by immunoSEQ multiplex PCR; TCRdb stores in-frame clones only, minus some. This table holds 75,000 or so clones, roughly four fifths found once. The sample taken for sequencing was peripheral blood. The receptors come from a man aged 55-75 years with acute or convalescent COVID-19. The conserved cysteine and the conserved F or W are not part of the CDR3 here. Size is stated for part of the rows, as once, few or many counts, or as a class when the clone is expanded.

v_call | clone_size | cdr3_aa
TRBV3-1/TRBV3-2 | NA | ASSHLGAVTEAF
TRBV11-2 | NA | ASSLEGRSYNEQF
TRBV7-2 | NA | ASSLNSGSSYNEQF
TRBV7-2 | few | ASSLEAGGKLEQF
TRBV19 | few | ASRRGLFSNQPQH
TRBV18 | NA | ASSPPQRGGREQF
TRBV28 | NA | ASTGAGANVLT
TRBV19 | once | ASSPMAGNIGNQPQH
TRBV4-1 | once | ASSQEVPHPGQGRETQY
TRBV5-6 | NA | ASSWGPRTSGDEQY
TRBV3-1/TRBV3-2 | NA | ASSQGLAGRGEQF
TRBV5-4 | NA | ASSIDTYNNEQF
TRBV2 | NA | ASSVDRGNEQF
TRBV4-3 | NA | ASSSRTGADTQY
TRBV2 | NA | ASSGTSGSGELF
TRBV5-6 | few | ASSAGGQGASYEQF
TRBV19 | NA | ASSISVAGNTIY
TRBV10-3 | NA | AISDHREGTNEKLF
TRBV5-6 | NA | ASSLGTFGNRDTQY
TRBV6-5 | NA | ASRLGTGNRYEQY
TRBV13 | NA | ASSFQRGNEQF
TRBV11-2 | NA | ASSRGETGYREQY
TRBV11-3 | NA | ASSLNPGETQY
TRBV6-5 | NA | ASLRGQGGEAF
TRBV27 | NA | ATCRTGGYEQY
TRBV3-1/TRBV3-2 | NA | ASSQIGLAGGKVSDTQY
TRBV6-4 | few | ASRTIEVVPPNEQF
TRBV11-2 | NA | ASSTSRVQETQY
TRBV5-4 | NA | ASSSGNYEKLF
TRBV18 | NA | ASSPGQGGLDGYT
TRBV6-5 | NA | ASRLGQGNGEQF
TRBV12-3/TRBV12-4 | NA | ASRTGENEKLF
TRBV28 | few | ATSLGALEKLF
TRBV5-6 | NA | ASSLAGREKLF
TRBV6-2/TRBV6-3 | NA | ASSYRPGGGGGDTQY
TRBV7-6 | once | ASSFRPGGRNTEAF
TRBV5-1 | NA | ASSLGGAYNEQF